The sequence of this TCR beta chain was determined in a study of T cell responses to AZD1222 COVID-19 vaccine. Study-wide points: Nearly half of the spike-specific TCRs reportedly recognize variant regions that carry no mutations. The sample set comprised mostly white British donors with more females, and clonal diversity was possibly underestimated.

CDR3 size: 15 residues. Germline V lookup: CDR1 SGHRS, CDR2 YFSETQ. The V and J ends lost 3 bases and 4 bases respectively, with 13 bases between them. Profiling relied on immunoSEQ multiplex PCR, and the TCRdb table lists in-frame clones only, not all of them. The sample carries roughly 140,000 clones, more than 85% recorded once. As concerns this clone: Its matching antigen is unknown.

The specimen comprised peripheral blood, sampled 28 days after the second AZD1222 dose. The TCR sequence derives from an adult who received the AZD1222 COVID-19 vaccine. The gene calls are TRBV5-1 and TRBJ1-4; TRBD1 is a possible D gene (5 bases). CDR3 DNA sequence: TGCGCCAGCAGCTGGACGGGACTGGATAATGAAAAACTGTTTTTT. Its translation: CASSWTGLDNEKLFF.